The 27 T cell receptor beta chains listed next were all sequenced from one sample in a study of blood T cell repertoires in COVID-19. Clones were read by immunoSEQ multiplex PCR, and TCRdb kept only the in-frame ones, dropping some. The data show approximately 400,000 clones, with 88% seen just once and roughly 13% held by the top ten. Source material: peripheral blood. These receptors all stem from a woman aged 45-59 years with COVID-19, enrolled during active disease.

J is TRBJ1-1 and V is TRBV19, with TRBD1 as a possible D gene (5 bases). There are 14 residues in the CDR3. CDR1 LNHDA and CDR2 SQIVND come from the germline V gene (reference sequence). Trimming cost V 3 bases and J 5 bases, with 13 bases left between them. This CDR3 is CASSMLRGGTEAFF. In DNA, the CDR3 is TGTGCCAGTAGTATGCTTAGGGGTGGTACTGAAGCTTTCTTT.

CDR3: CASSSTGDPGELFF. The CDR3 DNA follows: TGTGCCAGCAGCTCAACAGGGGATCCCGGGGAGCTGTTTTTT. The J gene is TRBJ2-2, the V gene TRBV11-3; 7 positions match TRBD1. The CDR3 contains 14 residues. Germline V CDR1 and CDR2: SGHNT, YENEEA. V lost 4 bases, J lost 6 bases, and 5 bases stayed unmatched.

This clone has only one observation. The CDR3 DNA follows: TGCAGTGCAGAGAGGGCCGCTGGAGCTTTCTTT. Translation: CSAERAAGAFF. This chain joins TRBV20-1 and TRBJ1-1; D gene uncertain. Deletions cut 6 bases from V and 10 bases from J, with 15 bases between. The V gene's germline CDR1 is DFQATT and CDR2 SNEGSKA (reference sequence). This CDR3 comprises 11 residues.

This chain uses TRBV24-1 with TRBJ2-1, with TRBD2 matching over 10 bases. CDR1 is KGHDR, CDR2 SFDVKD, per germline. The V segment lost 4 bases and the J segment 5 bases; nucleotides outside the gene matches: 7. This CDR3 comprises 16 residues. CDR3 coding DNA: TGTGCCACCAGTGACCGGAGCGGACTAGCGGACAATGAGCAGTTCTTC. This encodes CATSDRSGLADNEQFF.

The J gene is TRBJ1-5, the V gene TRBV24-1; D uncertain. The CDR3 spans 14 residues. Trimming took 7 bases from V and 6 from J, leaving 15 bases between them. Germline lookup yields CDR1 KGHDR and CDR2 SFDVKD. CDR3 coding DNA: TGTGCCACCAGCCCCCCTAACGTACGTCAGCCCCAGCATTTT. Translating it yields CATSPPNVRQPQHF.

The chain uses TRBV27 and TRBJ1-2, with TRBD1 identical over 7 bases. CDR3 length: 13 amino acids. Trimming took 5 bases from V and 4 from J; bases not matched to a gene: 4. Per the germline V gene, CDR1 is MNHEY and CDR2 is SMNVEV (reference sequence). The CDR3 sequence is CASSRDRVYGYTF. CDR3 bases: TGTGCCAGCAGTAGAGACAGGGTCTATGGCTACACCTTC.

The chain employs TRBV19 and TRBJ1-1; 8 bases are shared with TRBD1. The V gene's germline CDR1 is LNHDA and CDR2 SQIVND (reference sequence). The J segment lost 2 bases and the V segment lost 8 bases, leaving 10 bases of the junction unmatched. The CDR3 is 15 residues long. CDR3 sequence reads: CASSSAGQGNTEAFF. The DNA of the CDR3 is TGTGCCAGTTCCTCTGCCGGACAGGGCAACACTGAAGCTTTCTTT.

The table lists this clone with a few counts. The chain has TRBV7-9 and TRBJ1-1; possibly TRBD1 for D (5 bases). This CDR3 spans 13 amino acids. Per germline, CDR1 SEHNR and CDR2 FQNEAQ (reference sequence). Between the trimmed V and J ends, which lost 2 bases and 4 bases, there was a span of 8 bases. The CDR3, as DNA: TGTGCCAGCAGCTTACAGGGCTTCACTGAAGCTTTCTTT. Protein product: CASSLQGFTEAFF.

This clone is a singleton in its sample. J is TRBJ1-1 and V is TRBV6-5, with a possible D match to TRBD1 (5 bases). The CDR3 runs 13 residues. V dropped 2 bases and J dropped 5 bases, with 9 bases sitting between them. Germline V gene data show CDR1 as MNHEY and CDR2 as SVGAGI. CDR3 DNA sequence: TGTGCCAGCAGTTACGGCAGGGAAACTGAAGCTTTCTTT. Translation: CASSYGRETEAFF.

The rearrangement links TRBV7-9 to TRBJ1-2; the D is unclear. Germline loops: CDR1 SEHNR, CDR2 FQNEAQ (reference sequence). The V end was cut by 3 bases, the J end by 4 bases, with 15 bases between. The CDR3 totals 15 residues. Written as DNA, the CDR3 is TGTGCCAGCAGCTTCGGAGGTTTGGAGGGCTATGGCTACACCTTC. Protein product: CASSFGGLEGYGYTF.

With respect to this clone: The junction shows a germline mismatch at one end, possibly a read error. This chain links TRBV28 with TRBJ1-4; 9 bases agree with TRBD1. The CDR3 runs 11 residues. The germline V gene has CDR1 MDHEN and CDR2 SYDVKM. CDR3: CASSYGQGTYF. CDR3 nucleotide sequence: TGTGCCAGCAGTTATGGACAGGGGACTTATTTT.

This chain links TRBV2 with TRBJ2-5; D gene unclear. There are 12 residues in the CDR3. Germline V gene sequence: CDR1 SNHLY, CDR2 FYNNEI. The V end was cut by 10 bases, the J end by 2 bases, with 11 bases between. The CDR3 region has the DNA TGTGCCACTGGGCTGGGTCAAGAGACCCAGTACTTC. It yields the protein CATGLGQETQYF.

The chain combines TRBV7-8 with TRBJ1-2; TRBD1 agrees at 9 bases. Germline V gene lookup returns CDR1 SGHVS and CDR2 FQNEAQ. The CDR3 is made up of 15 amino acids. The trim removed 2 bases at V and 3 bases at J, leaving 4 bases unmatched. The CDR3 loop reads CASSLTGGADYGYTF. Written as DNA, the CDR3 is TGTGCCAGCAGCTTAACAGGGGGCGCGGACTATGGCTACACCTTC. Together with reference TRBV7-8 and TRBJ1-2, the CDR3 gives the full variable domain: GAGVSQSPRYKVAKRGQDVALRCDPISGHVSLFWYQQALGQGPEFLTYFQNEAQLDKSGLPSDRFFAERPEGSVSTLKIQRTQQEDSAVYLCASSLTGGADYGYTFGSGTRLTVV.

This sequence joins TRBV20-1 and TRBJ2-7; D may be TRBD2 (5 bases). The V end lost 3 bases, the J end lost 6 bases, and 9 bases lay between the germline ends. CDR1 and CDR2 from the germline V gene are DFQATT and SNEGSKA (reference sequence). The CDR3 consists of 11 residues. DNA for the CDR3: TGCAGTGCTAGTGCCGGGGTCGAGCAGTACTTC. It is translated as CSASAGVEQYF.

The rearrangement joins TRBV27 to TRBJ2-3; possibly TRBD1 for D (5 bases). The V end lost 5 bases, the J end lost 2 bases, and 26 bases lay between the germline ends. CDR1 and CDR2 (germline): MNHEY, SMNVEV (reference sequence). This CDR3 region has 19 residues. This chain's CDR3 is CASSRLRGRVQALTDTQYF. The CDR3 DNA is TGTGCCAGCAGTCGACTCCGCGGCAGGGTCCAAGCACTCACAGATACGCAGTATTTT.

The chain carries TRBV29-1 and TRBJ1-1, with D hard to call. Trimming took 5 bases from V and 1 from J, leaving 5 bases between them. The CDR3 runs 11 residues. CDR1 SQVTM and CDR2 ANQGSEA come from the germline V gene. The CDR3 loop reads CSVRENTEAFF. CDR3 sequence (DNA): TGCAGCGTTCGAGAGAACACTGAAGCTTTCTTT. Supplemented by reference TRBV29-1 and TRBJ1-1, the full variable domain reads SAVISQKPSRDICQRGTSLTIQCQVDSQVTMMFWYRQQPGQSLTLIATANQGSEATYESGFVIDKFPISRPNLTFSTLTVSNMSPEDSSIYLCSVRENTEAFFGQGTRLTVV.

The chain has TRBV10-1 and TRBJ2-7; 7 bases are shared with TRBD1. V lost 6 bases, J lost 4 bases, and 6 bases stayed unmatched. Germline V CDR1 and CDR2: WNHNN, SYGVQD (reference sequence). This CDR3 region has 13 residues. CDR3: CASSETGLYEQYF. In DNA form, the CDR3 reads TGCGCCAGCAGCGAGACAGGGTTGTACGAGCAGTACTTC.

In DNA form, the CDR3 reads TGTGCCAGCAGTCCGGGACAGAGGGACGGCTACACCTTC. This translates into CASSPGQRDGYTF. The genes are TRBV27 and TRBJ1-2; 7 bases map to TRBD1. V lost 5 bases to trimming and J lost 8 bases; unmatched junction nucleotides: 8. Germline V gene lookup returns CDR1 MNHEY and CDR2 SMNVEV (reference sequence). This CDR3 has 13 residues.

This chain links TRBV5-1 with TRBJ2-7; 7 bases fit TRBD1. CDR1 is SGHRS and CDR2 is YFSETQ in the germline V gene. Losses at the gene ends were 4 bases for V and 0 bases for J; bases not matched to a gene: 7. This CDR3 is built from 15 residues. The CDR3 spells CASSTAGTVSYEQYF. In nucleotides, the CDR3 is TGCGCCAGCAGCACGGCCGGGACAGTCTCCTACGAGCAGTACTTC.

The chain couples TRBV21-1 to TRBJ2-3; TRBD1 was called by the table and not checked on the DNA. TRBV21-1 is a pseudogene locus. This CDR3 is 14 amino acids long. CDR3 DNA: TGTGCCAGTCCCGGACAGGGGAGCACAGATACGCAGTATTTT. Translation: CASPGQGSTDTQYF.

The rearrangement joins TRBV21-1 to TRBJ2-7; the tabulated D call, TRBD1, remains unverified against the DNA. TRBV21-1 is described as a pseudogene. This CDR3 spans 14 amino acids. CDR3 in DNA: TGTGCCAGCAGCTCAAGACATTGCCCCCACGAGCAGTACTTC. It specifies CASSSRHCPHEQYF.

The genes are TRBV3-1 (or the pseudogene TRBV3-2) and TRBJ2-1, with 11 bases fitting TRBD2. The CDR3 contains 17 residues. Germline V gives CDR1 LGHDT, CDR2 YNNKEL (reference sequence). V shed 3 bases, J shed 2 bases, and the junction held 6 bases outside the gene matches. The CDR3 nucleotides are TGTGCCAGCAGCCAGTGGCTAGCGGGGGGACCCTACAATGAGCAGTTCTTC. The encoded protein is CASSQWLAGGPYNEQFF.

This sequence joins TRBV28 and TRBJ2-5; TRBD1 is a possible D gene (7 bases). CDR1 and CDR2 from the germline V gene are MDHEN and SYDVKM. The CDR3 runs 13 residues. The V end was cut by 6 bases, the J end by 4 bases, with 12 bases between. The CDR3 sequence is CASRQGGLETQYF. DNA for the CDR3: TGTGCCAGCAGGCAGGGGGGCCTAGAGACCCAGTACTTC.

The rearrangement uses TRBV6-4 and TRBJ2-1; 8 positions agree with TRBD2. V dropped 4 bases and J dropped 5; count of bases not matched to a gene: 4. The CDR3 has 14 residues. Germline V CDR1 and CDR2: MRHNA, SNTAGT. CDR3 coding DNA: TGTGCCAGCAGTGTAAGCGGGAGACACAATGAGCAGTTCTTC. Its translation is CASSVSGRHNEQFF.

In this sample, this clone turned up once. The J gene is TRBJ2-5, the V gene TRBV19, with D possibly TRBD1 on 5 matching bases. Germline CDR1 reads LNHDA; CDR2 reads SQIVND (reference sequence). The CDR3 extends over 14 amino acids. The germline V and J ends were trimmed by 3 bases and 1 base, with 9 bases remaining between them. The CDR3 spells CASSISRGQETQYF. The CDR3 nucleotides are TGTGCCAGTAGTATCTCAAGGGGCCAAGAGACCCAGTACTTC.

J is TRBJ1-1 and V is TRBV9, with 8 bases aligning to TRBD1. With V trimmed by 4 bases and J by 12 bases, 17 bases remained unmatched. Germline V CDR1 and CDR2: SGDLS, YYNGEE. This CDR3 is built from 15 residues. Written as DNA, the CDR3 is TGTGCCAGCAGCCCCAACCCCGGGACAGGCCGCCCGCCTTTCTTT. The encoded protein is CASSPNPGTGRPPFF.

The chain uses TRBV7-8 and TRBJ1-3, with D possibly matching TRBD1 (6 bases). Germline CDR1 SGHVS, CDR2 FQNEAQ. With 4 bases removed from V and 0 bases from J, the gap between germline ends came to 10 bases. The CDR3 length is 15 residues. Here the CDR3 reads CASSSGEFSGNTIYF. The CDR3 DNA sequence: TGTGCCAGCAGCTCAGGGGAGTTCTCTGGAAACACCATATATTTT.